The entry below describes one T cell receptor (beta chain). The CDR3 length is 15 residues. Germline assignment: CDR1 SGHVS and CDR2 FQNEAQ. V was trimmed by 5 bases and J by 2 bases, leaving 16 bases between them. This specimen comes from a study of control samples from healthy donors and cancer patients. Clones were read by immunoSEQ multiplex PCR, and TCRdb kept only the in-frame ones, dropping some. This sample carries about 80,000 clones, approximately 90% of them seen once, and the ten largest clones take around 5.7%. The chain couples TRBV7-8 to TRBJ2-7, with D hard to call. The sequence came from a woman aged 50 to 60 in good health. Material: blood. The DNA of the CDR3 is TGTGCCAGCAGCGTACGCCGGGCCCCTGCCTACGAGCAGTACTTC. Residues: CASSVRRAPAYEQYF.